The rows below give T cell receptor beta chains drawn from one sample of a study of control samples from healthy donors and cancer patients. Generated by immunoSEQ multiplex PCR, the TCRdb table keeps only in-frame clones and is missing some. The sample comprises 120,000 to 150,000 clones, around 90% of which are singletons, and less than 5.5% rests with the top ten. The specimen was blood. The source of these receptors is a man younger than 45 in good health. Each CDR3 is given with its conserved first and last residue. Fields, in order: CDR3 length, clone size, J gene, D gene, V gene, CDR3 protein. The D gene is left open where the match is weak. Only some rows state a clone size, as once, few, many or a class for expanded clones.

13,.,TRBJ1-1,.,TRBV2,CASNLVENTEAFF
21,.,TRBJ2-1,TRBD2,TRBV6-2/TRBV6-3,CASSSLTQTSSKLGSYNEQFF
15,.,TRBJ1-2,.,TRBV5-6,CASSAGSGQYYGYTF
13,few,TRBJ1-1,.,TRBV11-1,CASSVLGGTEAFF
12,.,TRBJ1-1,TRBD1,TRBV29-1,CSSGGVNTEAFF
15,.,TRBJ1-2,.,TRBV2,CASSEAETFLSGYTF
13,.,TRBJ2-2,.,TRBV4-3,CASSQDRGGELFF
15,.,TRBJ1-1,TRBD1,TRBV27,CASSWDSPKNTEAFF
15,.,TRBJ1-1,.,TRBV7-2,CASSFPTGKNTEAFF
14,.,TRBJ2-3,TRBD2,TRBV3-1/TRBV3-2,CASSHSGRTDTQYF
15,once,TRBJ2-7,TRBD1,TRBV10-3,CAISEDRGSLYEQYF
14,once,TRBJ2-7,.,TRBV5-6,CASSQQGRTYEQYF
15,.,TRBJ2-7,TRBD2,TRBV7-9,CASSLGLAEIYEQYF
14,.,TRBJ2-7,TRBD1,TRBV5-6,CASSYDRATYEQYF
18,.,TRBJ1-6,.,TRBV5-4,CASSDPGAVGVRDSPLHF
15,.,TRBJ1-2,.,TRBV4-2,CASSQDRWGGYGYTF
17,.,TRBJ1-5,TRBD1,TRBV24-1,CATSDPRGGNSNQPQHF